This T cell receptor beta chain was found in a study of tumor and adjacent non-tumor tissue in lung cancer. At the level of the study: There were 11 to 12 adenocarcinoma, 2 squamous cell carcinoma and 1 small cell lung cancer cases. Some 3.9 million productive TCRbeta reads were obtained per sample on average.

A modified ARM-PCR protocol with three rounds of nested PCR amplified TCRbeta. TCRdb analysed the multiplex PCR reads with MiXCR anew, one entry per CDR3 protein. The sample gives roughly 220,000 distinct CDR3 sequences, about 71% of which show up once; 25% is in the top ten. As concerns this clonotype: One end of the junction varies from germline; a read error may be responsible.

Germline CDR1 reads SGHNT; CDR2 reads YENEEA. This CDR3 is built from 15 residues. RNA was extracted from bulk tissue without any cell sorting. Donors were chemotherapy-naive, newly diagnosed lung cancer surgical patients in China, August–November 2014. The sample comprised lung tumor tissue. The origin of this receptor is a man aged 55 to 70 with non-small cell lung cancer. The chain joins TRBV11-3 to TRBJ2-3; D assignment may be TRBD1 or TRBD2 (5 bases each). CDR3 amino acids: CANSLGTVDTDTQYF. CDR3 in DNA: TGTGCCAACAGCTTAGGGACGGTTGATACAGATACGCAGTATTTT.